A selection of T cell receptor beta chains follows, all from one sample in a study of blood T cell repertoires in COVID-19. Measured with immunoSEQ multiplex PCR; TCRdb has only the in-frame clones, and not every one. The table has some 100,000 clones, 80% to 95% seen once. The specimen sequenced was peripheral blood. All receptors come from a man between 65 and 79 years old with acute or convalescent COVID-19. The CDR3 runs from the conserved cysteine through the conserved F or W. D genes are given only for firm matches. Not all rows give a size; the values are once, few, many and, for expanded clones, a class.

clone size	D gene	V gene	J gene	CDR3 DNA	CDR3 protein
once	-	TRBV5-1	TRBJ2-6	TGCGCCAGCCAACAGACCTCTGGGGCCAACGTCCTGACTTTC	CASQQTSGANVLTF
-	TRBD1	TRBV5-4	TRBJ1-1	TGTGCCAGCAGCAACCTGGGACAGGGCGGGAACACTGAAGCTTTCTTT	CASSNLGQGGNTEAFF
-	-	TRBV28	TRBJ2-6	TGTGCCAGCAGTGGGGAATTGGGAGGCCCCCCTGGGGCCAACGTCCTGACTTTC	CASSGELGGPPGANVLTF
-	-	TRBV2	TRBJ1-4	TGTGCCAGCAAGATAGGGGCAGCGAATGAAAAACTGTTTTTT	CASKIGAANEKLFF
-	TRBD2	TRBV12-5	TRBJ2-1	TGTGCTAGTGGTTTGGCACGACTAGCTGAGTTCTGCGATGAGCAGTTCTTC	CASGLARLAEFCDEQFF
-	TRBD1	TRBV7-8	TRBJ1-1	TGTGCCAGCAGCTTAACGGGGGGGACAGGGCCTTTGGTCGCTGAAGCTTTCTTT	CASSLTGGTGPLVAEAFF
-	TRBD2	TRBV7-3	TRBJ2-1	TGTGCCAGCAGCTTAACCGGGACTAGCGGCAAGAATGAGCAGTTCTTC	CASSLTGTSGKNEQFF
-	-	TRBV30	TRBJ2-3	TGTGCCTGGAGTGTTGGGCTACCCACAGATACGCAGTATTTT	CAWSVGLPTDTQYF
-	-	TRBV2	TRBJ2-7	TGTGCCAGCAGTGACTCGGGATACGAGCAGTACTTC	CASSDSGYEQYF
once	TRBD1	TRBV10-3	TRBJ2-7	TGTGCCATCAGTGAATGGCAGGGGGCTTACGAGCAGTACTTC	CAISEWQGAYEQYF
-	TRBD1	TRBV18	TRBJ1-4	TGTGCCAGCTCACCACGGACAGGGAAGGAAAAACTGTTTTTT	CASSPRTGKEKLFF
-	TRBD1	TRBV14	TRBJ2-7	TGTGCCAGCGGAACAGGGGCGTCCTACGAGCAGTACTTC	CASGTGASYEQYF
-	-	TRBV13	TRBJ2-7	TGTGCCAGCAGCTTAGGACGCGGTGGCTACGAGCAGTACTTC	CASSLGRGGYEQYF
-	TRBD1	TRBV11-3	TRBJ1-1	TGTGCCAGCAGCTTAACAGGGGGCACTGAAGCTTTCTTT	CASSLTGGTEAFF
-	-	TRBV19	TRBJ1-1	TGTGCCAGTAGTATAGATCTCGTGGGGCGCTGGGTCACTGAAGCTTTCTTT	CASSIDLVGRWVTEAFF
-	-	TRBV5-1	TRBJ2-2	TGCGCCAGCAGCTTGGGGGCCACTCCAGGGAACACCGGGGAGCTGTTTTTT	CASSLGATPGNTGELFF
-	TRBD2	TRBV7-3	TRBJ2-1	TGTGCCAGCAGCTCTATCCCGGGACTAGGGGCCCATGAGCAGTTCTTC	CASSSIPGLGAHEQFF
once	TRBD2	TRBV27	TRBJ2-7	TGTGCCAGTTCCCGGCGGGAGGTTGGCTACGAGCAGTACTTC	CASSRREVGYEQYF
-	-	TRBV5-1	TRBJ2-1	TGCGCCAGCAGCGGGGGGGCCAATGAGCAGTTCTTC	CASSGGANEQFF
-	-	TRBV5-1	TRBJ2-1	TGCGCCAGCCTAAAGAGCGGTACTGGTGAGCAGTTCTTC	CASLKSGTGEQFF
once	-	TRBV4-1	TRBJ1-6	TGCGCCAGCACGGAGGGGAATTCACCCCTCCACTTT	CASTEGNSPLHF
-	TRBD1	TRBV28	TRBJ2-7	TGTGCCAGCAGCCGACCAGGGACAGGGTCCCACGAGCAGTACTTC	CASSRPGTGSHEQYF
few	-	TRBV2	TRBJ1-1	TGTGCCAGCGAGGACACTGAAGCTTTCTTT	CASEDTEAFF
-	TRBD1	TRBV9	TRBJ2-5	TGTGCCAGCAGCCCTGGGACAGGGAGAGAGACCCAGTACTTC	CASSPGTGRETQYF
-	-	TRBV3-1/TRBV3-2	TRBJ1-6	TGTGCCAGCAGCCCCGGACGGGGGGCACCCCTCCACTTT	CASSPGRGAPLHF
-	-	TRBV5-5	TRBJ1-5	TGTGCCAGCAGCCTTGGCCGGGGCAATCAGCCCCAGCATTTT	CASSLGRGNQPQHF
-	-	TRBV27	TRBJ2-7	TGTGCCAGCAAAAGCTTCCCCCTCACAGACTCCTACGAGCAGTACTTC	CASKSFPLTDSYEQYF
-	TRBD1	TRBV29-1	TRBJ2-5	TGCAGCGTTGTACGGTACAGGGGCCTCCAAGAGACCCAGTACTTC	CSVVRYRGLQETQYF
-	TRBD2	TRBV24-1	TRBJ2-1	TGTGCCACCAGTCGGACTAGCAACATCAATGAGCAGTTCTTC	CATSRTSNINEQFF
-	-	TRBV28	TRBJ2-5	TGTGCCAGCAGTCGGGTCCCAACCAAACAGGGAAGGAAGACCCAGTACTTC	CASSRVPTKQGRKTQYF
-	TRBD1	TRBV15	TRBJ2-7	TGTGCCACCAGCAAGGACAGGGGGAGCTCCTACGAGCAGTACTTC	CATSKDRGSSYEQYF
-	-	TRBV15	TRBJ1-5	TGTGCCACCAGCTCAGAGTGGGGGCGGCCCCAGCATTTT	CATSSEWGRPQHF
-	-	TRBV24-1	TRBJ2-6	TGTGCCACCAGTGATGGGAGGAAAAGGTACTCTGGGGCCAACGTCCTGACTTTC	CATSDGRKRYSGANVLTF